This T cell receptor beta chain was recovered during a study of Graves' ophthalmopathy and Graves' hyperthyroidism. Germline V gene data show CDR1 as GTSNPN and CDR2 as SVGIG (reference sequence). Trimming shortened V by 1 base and J by 7 bases, and 10 bases separated the two germline ends. The CDR3 consists of 12 residues. From RNA, the CDR3 regions of TCR beta chains were amplified and sequenced. Second-round multiplex PCR came after first-round RT-PCR with HTBI primers. TCRdb reprocessed the multiplex PCR reads with MiXCR, giving one entry per CDR3 protein. The data show 900,000 to 1,200,000 distinct CDR3 sequences, roughly two fifths seen once.

Sequencing used peripheral blood or thyroid tissue (not recorded which). The V call is TRBV30, the J call TRBJ2-5, with a possible D match to TRBD1 (6 bases). This TCR derives from an adult man with Graves' hyperthyroidism. The CDR3, as DNA: TGTGCCTGGAGTGAGGGGGTTTCGACCCAGTACTTC. Encoded protein: CAWSEGVSTQYF.